This TCR beta chain comes out of a study of human T cells and chemical hapten exposure. Across the whole study: A roughly 2 cm by roughly 2 cm inner upper arm patch received 2% DPC for sensitization.

Study-level results: Sensitizing to DPC left TCRs with a frequency above 1 in 1000 unaltered.

This clonotype was seen more than once but under ten times. Its cognate antigen is unknown. The sample's time point: patch test 1, 2 weeks after DPC sensitization. Treatment noted: therapeutic diphenylcyclopropenone sensitization with weekly scalp DPC. Donors were 18 to 70-year-old alopecia patients suitable for DPC. The CDR3 consists of 15 residues. Germline V gene lookup returns CDR1 LGHNA and CDR2 YSLEER. Trimming took 1 base from V and 1 from J, leaving 7 bases between them. Original processing methods: Samples ranged from about 23,224 to 690,600 TCRs, with a median of approximately 91,000. TCRdb called the RACE reads again in MiXCR, with one record for every CDR3 protein. V and J calls and clone size were set by TCRdb, not the authors. The data contain around 110,000 distinct CDR3 sequences, around 10% of them singletons.

The sequences come from whole blood, collected in connection with sensitization to the hapten diphenylcyclopropenone (DPC). The TCR originated in a woman between 45 and 65 years old with alopecia areata. Some clones in this sample may be carry-over from other donors' samples. V and J are TRBV4-3 and TRBJ2-2; D remains unclear. The CDR3 here is CASSQGEVNTGELFF. CDR3 nucleotides: TGCGCCAGCAGCCAAGGTGAAGTGAACACCGGGGAGCTGTTTTTT.